This T cell receptor (beta chain) originates from a study of shared clonotypes between healthy human individuals. Comment on this clone: The antigen remains undetermined.

Notes on the study in general: Rarefaction curves obtained for sorted subsets showed sequencing incomplete despite large depth.

Naive CD8 cells comprised CD45RO-negative, CCR7-positively selected cells, excluding terminally differentiated effector memory CD45RA+ cells. Each donor was a Caucasian adult residing in Nashville, Tennessee. In the original analysis: ImmunoSEQ gave junction-only sequences without quality scores, so filtering differed. Some clones are missing from TCRdb's copy, which holds only in-frame ones; the method was immunoSEQ multiplex PCR. That table supplies the V and J calls and clone size; D and trimming were determined from the DNA. This table holds about 2 million clones, roughly 94% found once. The length of the CDR3 is 12 residues. CDR1 GTSNPN and CDR2 SVGIG come from the germline V gene (reference sequence). The junction had 6 bases not matched to a gene; V was cut back by 5 bases and J by 6 bases.

The chain carries TRBV30 and TRBJ2-7, with 8 bases identical to TRBD1. The TCR sequence derives from a man aged 18 to 30 in good health. The sequencing input was naive CD8+ T cells sorted from blood. CDR3 nucleotides: TGTGCCTGGTCCGGGACAGGATTCGAGCAGTACTTC. It encodes CAWSGTGFEQYF.